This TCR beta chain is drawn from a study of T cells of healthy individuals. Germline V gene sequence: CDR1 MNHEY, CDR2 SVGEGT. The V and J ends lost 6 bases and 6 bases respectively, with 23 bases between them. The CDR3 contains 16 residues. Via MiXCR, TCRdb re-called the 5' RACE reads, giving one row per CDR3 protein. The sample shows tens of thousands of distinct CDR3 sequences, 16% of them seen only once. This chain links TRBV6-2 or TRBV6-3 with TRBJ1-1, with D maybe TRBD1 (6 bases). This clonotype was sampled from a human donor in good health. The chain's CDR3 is CASSPGGGRSAAEAFF. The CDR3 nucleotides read TGTGCCAGCAGCCCCGGGGGGGGGCGATCGGCCGCTGAAGCTTTCTTT.